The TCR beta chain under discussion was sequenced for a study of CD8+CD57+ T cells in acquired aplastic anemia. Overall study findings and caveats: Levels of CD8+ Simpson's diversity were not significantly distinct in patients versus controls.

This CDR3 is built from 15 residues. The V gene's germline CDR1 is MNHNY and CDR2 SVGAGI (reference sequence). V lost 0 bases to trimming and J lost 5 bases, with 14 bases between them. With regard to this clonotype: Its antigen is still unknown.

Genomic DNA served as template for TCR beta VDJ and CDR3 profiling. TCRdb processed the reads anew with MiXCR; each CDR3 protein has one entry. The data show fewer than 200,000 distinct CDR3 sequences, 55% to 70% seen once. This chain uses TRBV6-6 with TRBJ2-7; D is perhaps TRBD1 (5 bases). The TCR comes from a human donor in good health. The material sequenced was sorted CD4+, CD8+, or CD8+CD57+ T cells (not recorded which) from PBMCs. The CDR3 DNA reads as TGTGCCAGCAGTTACTCGATAGATACAGGCCACGAGCAGTACTTC. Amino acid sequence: CASSYSIDTGHEQYF.